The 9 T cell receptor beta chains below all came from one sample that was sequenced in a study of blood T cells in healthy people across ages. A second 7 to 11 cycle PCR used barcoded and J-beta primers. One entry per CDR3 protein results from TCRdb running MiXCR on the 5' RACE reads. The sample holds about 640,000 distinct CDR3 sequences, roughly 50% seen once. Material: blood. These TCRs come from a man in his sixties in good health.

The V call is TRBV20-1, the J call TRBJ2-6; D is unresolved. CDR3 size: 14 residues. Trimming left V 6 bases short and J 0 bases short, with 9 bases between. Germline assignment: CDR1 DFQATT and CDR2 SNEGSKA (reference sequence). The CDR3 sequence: CSAPVSSGANVLTF. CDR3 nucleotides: TGCAGTGCGCCTGTTAGCTCTGGGGCCAACGTCCTGACTTTC.

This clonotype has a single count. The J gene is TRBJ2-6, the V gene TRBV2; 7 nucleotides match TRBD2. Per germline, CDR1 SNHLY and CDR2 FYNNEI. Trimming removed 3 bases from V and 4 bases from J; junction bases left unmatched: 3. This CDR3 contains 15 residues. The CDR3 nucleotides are TGTGCCAGCAGTGAGGGGGGGTACGGGGCCAACGTCCTGACTTTC. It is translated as CASSEGGYGANVLTF.

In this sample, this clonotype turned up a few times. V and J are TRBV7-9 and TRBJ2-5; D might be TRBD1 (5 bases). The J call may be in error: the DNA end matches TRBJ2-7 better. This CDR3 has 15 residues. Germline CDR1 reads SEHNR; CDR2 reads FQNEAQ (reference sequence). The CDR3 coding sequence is TGTGCCAGCAGCTTATCTCCAGGGTTTAAGGTCGAGCAGTACTTC. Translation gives CASSLSPGFKVEQYF.

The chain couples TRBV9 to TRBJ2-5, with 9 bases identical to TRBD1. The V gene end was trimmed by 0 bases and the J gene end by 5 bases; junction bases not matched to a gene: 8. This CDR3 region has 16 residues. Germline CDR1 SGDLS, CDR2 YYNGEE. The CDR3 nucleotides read TGTGCCAGCAGCGTAGGCACGGGACAGGGTCCGGAGACCCAGTACTTC. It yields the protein CASSVGTGQGPETQYF.

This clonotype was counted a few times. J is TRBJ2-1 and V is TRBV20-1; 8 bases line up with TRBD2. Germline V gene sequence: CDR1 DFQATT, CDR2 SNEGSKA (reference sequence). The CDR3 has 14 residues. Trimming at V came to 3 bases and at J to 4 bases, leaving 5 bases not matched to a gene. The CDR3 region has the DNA TGCAGTGCTAGGGATAGCGGGGCTTACAATGAGCAGTTCTTC. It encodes CSARDSGAYNEQFF.

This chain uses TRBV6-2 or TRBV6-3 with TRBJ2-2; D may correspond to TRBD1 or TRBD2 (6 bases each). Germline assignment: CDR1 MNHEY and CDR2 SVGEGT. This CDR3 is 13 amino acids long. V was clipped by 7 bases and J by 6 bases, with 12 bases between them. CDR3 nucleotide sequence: TGTGCCAGCACCCTGAGGGGGGCCGGGGAGCTGTTTTTT. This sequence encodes CASTLRGAGELFF.

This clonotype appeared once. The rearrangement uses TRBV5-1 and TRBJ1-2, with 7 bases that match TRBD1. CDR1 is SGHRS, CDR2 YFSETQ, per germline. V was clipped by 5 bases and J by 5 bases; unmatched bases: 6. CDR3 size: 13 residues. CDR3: CASRPDREYGYTF. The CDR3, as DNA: TGCGCCAGCAGGCCCGACAGGGAGTATGGCTACACCTTC.

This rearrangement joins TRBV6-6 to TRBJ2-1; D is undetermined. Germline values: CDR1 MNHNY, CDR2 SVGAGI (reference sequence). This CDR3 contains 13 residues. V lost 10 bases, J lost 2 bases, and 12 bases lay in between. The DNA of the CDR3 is TGTGCCAACACCCCTGGGGCCTACAATGAGCAGTTCTTC. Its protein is CANTPGAYNEQFF.

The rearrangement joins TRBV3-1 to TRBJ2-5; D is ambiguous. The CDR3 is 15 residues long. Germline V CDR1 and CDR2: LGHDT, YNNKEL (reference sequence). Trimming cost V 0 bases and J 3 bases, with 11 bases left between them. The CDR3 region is CASSQDRRAEETQYF. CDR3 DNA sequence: TGTGCCAGCAGCCAAGATCGTAGGGCTGAAGAGACCCAGTACTTC.